This TCR beta chain derives from a study of OX40 agonist ivuxolimab in advanced cancers. Study-wide results and caveats: CD4+ and CD8+ blood T cells expanded clonally by week 6 at 0.1 to 3.0 mg/kg.

The protocol was immunoSEQ multiplex PCR, while the TCRdb copy is restricted to in-frame clones and leaves out a portion. The sample includes about 38,000 clones, roughly 82% of them seen just once. In the case of this clone: Its antigen is still unknown.

The TCR was taken from an adult with an advanced solid tumor such as melanoma, head and neck, liver or kidney cancer. The sample in question was CD4+ or CD8+ T cells sorted from blood, obtained in a trial of the OX40 agonist ivuxolimab.

The chain's CDR3 is CASSLGTASGMETQYF. Written as DNA, the CDR3 is TGTGCCAGCAGTCTGGGTACGGCTAGCGGGATGGAGACCCAGTACTTC. V and J are TRBV4-2 and TRBJ2-5; 9 positions agree with TRBD2. Germline CDR1 and CDR2: LGHNA and YNFKEQ. V lost 6 bases to trimming and J lost 5 bases; unmatched junction nucleotides: 13. The CDR3 runs to 16 residues.